This T cell receptor (beta chain) emerged from a study of OX40 agonist ivuxolimab in advanced cancers. The table came from immunoSEQ multiplex PCR; TCRdb's copy has only in-frame clones and leaves some out. The sample contains 60,000 to 75,000 clones, under 90% of which appear only once. Germline CDR1 reads SEHNR; CDR2 reads FQNEAQ (reference sequence). The ends were cut back, 0 bases at V and 0 bases at J, with 12 bases in the middle. The CDR3 has 17 residues. This clonotype originated in an adult with an advanced solid tumor such as melanoma, head and neck, liver or kidney cancer. The sequenced sample was CD4+ or CD8+ T cells sorted from blood, obtained in a trial of the OX40 agonist ivuxolimab. This chain connects TRBV7-9 to TRBJ1-3; the D gene is possibly TRBD1 (6 bases). CDR3 region: CASSLASGEASGNTIYF. The CDR3 DNA is TGTGCCAGCAGCTTAGCATCAGGGGAGGCCTCTGGAAACACCATATATTTT.